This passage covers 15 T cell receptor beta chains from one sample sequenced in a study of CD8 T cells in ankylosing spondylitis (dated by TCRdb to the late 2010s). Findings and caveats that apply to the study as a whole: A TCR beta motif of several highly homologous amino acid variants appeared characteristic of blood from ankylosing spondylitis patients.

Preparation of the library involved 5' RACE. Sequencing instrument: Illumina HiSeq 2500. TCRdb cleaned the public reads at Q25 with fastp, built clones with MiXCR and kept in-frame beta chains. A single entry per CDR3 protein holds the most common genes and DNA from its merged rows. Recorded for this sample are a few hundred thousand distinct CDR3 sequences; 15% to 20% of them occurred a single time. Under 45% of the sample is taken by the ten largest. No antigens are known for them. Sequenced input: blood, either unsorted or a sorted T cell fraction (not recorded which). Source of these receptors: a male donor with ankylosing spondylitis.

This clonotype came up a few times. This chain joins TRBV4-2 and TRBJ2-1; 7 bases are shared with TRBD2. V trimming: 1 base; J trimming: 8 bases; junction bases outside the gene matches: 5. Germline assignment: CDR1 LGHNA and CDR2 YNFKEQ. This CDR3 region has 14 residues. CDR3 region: CASSQAREFYEQFF. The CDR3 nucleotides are TGTGCCAGCAGCCAAGCGCGGGAGTTCTATGAGCAGTTCTTC.

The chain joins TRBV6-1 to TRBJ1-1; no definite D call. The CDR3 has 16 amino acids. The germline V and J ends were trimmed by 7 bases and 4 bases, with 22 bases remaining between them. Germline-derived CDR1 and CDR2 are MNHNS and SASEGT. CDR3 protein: CASNPLWDGQLTEAFF. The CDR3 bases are TGTGCCAGCAACCCACTATGGGATGGCCAACTCACTGAAGCTTTCTTT.

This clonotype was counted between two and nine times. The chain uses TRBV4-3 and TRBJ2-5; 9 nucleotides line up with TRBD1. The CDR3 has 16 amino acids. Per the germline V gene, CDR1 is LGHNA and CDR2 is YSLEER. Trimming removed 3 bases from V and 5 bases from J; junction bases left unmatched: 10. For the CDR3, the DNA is TGCGCCAGCAGCCATCTCTGGACAGGGGCTTTTGAGACCCAGTACTTC. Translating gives CASSHLWTGAFETQYF.

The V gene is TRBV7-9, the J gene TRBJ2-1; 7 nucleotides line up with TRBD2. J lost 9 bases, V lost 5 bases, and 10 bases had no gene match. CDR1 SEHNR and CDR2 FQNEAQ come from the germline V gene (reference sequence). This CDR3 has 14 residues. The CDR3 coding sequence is TGTGCCAGCAGCCACCTGGGGGGGGGGAGTGAGCAGTTCTTC. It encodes CASSHLGGGSEQFF.

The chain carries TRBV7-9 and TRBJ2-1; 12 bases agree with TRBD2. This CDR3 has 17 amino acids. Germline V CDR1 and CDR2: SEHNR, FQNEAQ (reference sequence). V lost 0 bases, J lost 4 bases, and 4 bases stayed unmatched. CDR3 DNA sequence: TGTGCCAGCAGCTTAGCTCCTAGCGGGGGGGCTTACAATGAGCAGTTCTTC. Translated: CASSLAPSGGAYNEQFF.

The CDR3: CASSSLLGMGYEQYF. Written as DNA, the CDR3 is TGCGCCAGCAGCTCCTTACTAGGTATGGGGTACGAGCAGTACTTC. The chain couples TRBV5-1 to TRBJ2-7; D is perhaps TRBD2 (5 bases). There are 15 residues in the CDR3. The ends were cut back, 3 bases at V and 4 bases at J, with 17 bases in the middle. CDR1 and CDR2 (germline): SGHRS, YFSETQ.

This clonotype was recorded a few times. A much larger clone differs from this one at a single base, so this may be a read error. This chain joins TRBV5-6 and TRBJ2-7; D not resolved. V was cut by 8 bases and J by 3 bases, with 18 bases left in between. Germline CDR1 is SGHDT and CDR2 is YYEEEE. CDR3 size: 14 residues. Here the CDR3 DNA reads TGTGCCAGGAGCCCCGTGGTCGGCGGCTACGAGCAGTACTTC. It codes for CARSPVVGGYEQYF.

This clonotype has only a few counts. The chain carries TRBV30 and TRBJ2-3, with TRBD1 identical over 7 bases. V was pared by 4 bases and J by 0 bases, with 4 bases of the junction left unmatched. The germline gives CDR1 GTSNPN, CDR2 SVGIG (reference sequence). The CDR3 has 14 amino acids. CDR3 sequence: CAWTTGASTDTQYF. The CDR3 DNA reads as TGTGCCTGGACAACAGGGGCTAGCACAGATACGCAGTATTTT. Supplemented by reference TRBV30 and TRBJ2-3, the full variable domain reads SQTIHQWPATLVQPVGSPLSLECTVEGTSNPNLYWYRQAAGRGLQLLFYSVGIGQISSEVPQNLSASRPQDRQFILSSKKLLLSDSGFYLCAWTTGASTDTQYFGPGTRLTVL.

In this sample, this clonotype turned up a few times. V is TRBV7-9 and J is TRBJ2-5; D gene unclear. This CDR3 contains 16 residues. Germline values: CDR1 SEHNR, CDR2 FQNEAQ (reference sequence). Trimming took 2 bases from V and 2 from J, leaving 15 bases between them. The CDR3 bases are TGTGCCAGCAGCTTATTAGGGCCACCTACTCAAGAGACCCAGTACTTC. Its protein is CASSLLGPPTQETQYF.

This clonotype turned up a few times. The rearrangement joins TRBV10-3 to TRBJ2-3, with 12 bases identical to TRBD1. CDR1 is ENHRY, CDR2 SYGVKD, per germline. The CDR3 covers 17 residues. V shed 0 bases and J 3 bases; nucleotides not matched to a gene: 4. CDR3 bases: TGTGCCATCAGTGAGTCGTGGGGACAGGGGGCTACAGATACGCAGTATTTT. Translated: CAISESWGQGATDTQYF.

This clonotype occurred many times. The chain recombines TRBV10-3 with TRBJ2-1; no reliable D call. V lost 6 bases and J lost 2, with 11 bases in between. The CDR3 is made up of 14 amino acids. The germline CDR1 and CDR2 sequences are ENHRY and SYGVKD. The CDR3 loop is CAISPLKTYNEQFF. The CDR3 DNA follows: TGTGCCATCAGCCCTCTAAAAACCTACAATGAGCAGTTCTTC.

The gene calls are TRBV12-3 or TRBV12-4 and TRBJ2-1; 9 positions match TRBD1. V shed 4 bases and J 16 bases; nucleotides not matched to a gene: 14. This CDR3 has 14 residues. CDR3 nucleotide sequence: TGTGCCAGCAGTTCTGGCGGAACCGGGGACAGGGTATTCTTC. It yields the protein CASSSGGTGDRVFF.

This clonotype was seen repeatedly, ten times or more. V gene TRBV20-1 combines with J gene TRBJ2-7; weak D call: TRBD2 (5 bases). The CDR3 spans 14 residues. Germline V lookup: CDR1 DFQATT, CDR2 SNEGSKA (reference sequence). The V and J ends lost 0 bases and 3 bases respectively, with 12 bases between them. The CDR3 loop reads CSARDLAGNYEQYF. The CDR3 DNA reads TGCAGTGCTAGAGATCTGGCCGGGAACTACGAGCAGTACTTC.

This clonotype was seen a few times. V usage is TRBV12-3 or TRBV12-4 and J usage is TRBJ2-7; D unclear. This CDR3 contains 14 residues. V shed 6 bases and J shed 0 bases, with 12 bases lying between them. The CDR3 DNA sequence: TGTGCCAGCAGCCCGACAAGGAGCTCCTACGAGCAGTACTTC. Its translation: CASSPTRSSYEQYF.

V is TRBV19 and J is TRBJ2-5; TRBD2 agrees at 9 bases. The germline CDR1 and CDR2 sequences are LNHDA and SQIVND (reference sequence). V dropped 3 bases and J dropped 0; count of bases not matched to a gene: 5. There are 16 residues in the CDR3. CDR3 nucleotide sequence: TGTGCCAGTAGTATCTTAGCGGGGGCGTACCAAGAGACCCAGTACTTC. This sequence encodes CASSILAGAYQETQYF.